This TCR beta chain was sequenced during a study of blood T cell repertoires in COVID-19 (dated by TCRdb to about 2020). Turning to the overall study: Collaborator samples came from the United States, Italy and Spain and covered acute and convalescent phases of COVID-19. Nearly every sample came with metadata listing a de-identified subject ID, COVID-19 status, age in years and sex. Subjects who had been exposed to COVID-19, were actively infected with it, or had recovered from it provided the deeply sampled blood TCRbeta repertoires that made up the dataset. The repertoires were released in a freely available public database intended as a resource for research on the immune response to SARS-CoV-2. The material from the prospective study consisted of cDNA or gDNA derived from T cells, B-cell-depleted T cells, or PBMCs. HLA class I and class II types, where available, came from metadata supplied by the sample provider rather than from assay-based typing. Samples were obtained from the ongoing ImmuneRACE study (first 160 participants) and from over 1,000 subjects provided by 6 global collaborators. Broad study findings and their caveats: Clinical and demographic metadata were provided uncurated, with the amount varying by source and participant.

On this clone: What this receptor recognizes is not known. Base qualities were left out, and no much larger clone turns up one base away.

The germline V gene (reference sequence) provides CDR1 GTSNPN and CDR2 SVGIG. V loses 1 base, J loses 6 bases, and the germline ends lie 21 bases apart. The CDR3, cysteine through phenylalanine, is 16 amino acids long. The entry retains the CDR3 DNA only, 48 bases that are in frame from base 1. Whole blood was collected in K2EDTA tubes by collaborating institutions according to the institutions' own protocols. For TCRbeta analysis, collaborators shipped samples in one of three forms: frozen whole blood, isolated PBMCs, or DNA extracted from either of those sample types. TCRbeta CDR3 regions were amplified from genomic DNA by means of the immunoSEQ Assay, a bias-controlled multiplex PCR. Concerning the study's data processing: The number of nucleated cells in each sample was estimated from the amplification of reference gene primers within the assay. To quantify the absolute abundance of each unique TCRbeta CDR3 rearrangement, sequence reads were collapsed and filtered. Productive Simpson clonality was computed per sample as the square root of Simpson's diversity index over productive rearrangements. The source is immuneACCESS, and TCRdb retained only in-frame sequences with V and J called. Part of the clones is not carried over; for the studies checked, unresolved V genes explain less than half of this, and the remainder is unexplained. That table is the source of V, J and clone size, and D and trimming were worked out from the DNA. Recorded for this sample are 140,000 or so clones; around 80% of them occurred a single time. The ten largest clones represent 1.9% of the sample.

Sequenced: peripheral blood. Recombination connected TRBV30 to TRBJ1-1; the D gene is perhaps TRBD1, on 5 matching bases. This sequence was found in a woman aged 60-70 years with acute or convalescent COVID-19. The DNA sequence reads TGTGCCTGGAGTGGGGAGACGTGGTATACGGGGGCTGAAGCTTTCTTT. It specifies CAWSGETWYTGAEAFF.